What follows are 28 T cell receptor beta chains derived from one specimen sequenced in a study of CD8 T cells in Susac syndrome. Random hexamers were used to reverse transcribe an amount of roughly 0.5 to 1 ug RNA. Each CDR3 protein is one row after TCRdb ran MiXCR on the immunoSEQ multiplex PCR reads. Of tens of thousands of distinct CDR3 sequences listed, approximately 96% are singletons. Sequencing was performed on CD8+ T cells from PBMCs. The receptor set was obtained from a human donor with Susac syndrome.

The chain carries TRBV6-4 and TRBJ2-1, with TRBD2 matching over 11 bases. Per the germline V gene, CDR1 is MRHNA and CDR2 is SNTAGT. With 5 bases clipped from V and 6 bases from J, the junction kept 6 bases outside the gene matches. This CDR3 contains 15 residues. CDR3 in amino acids: CASSTSGGTLNEQFF. The DNA for the CDR3 is TGTGCCAGCAGTACTAGCGGGGGAACACTCAATGAGCAGTTCTTC.

The gene calls are TRBV5-1 and TRBJ2-5; weak D call: TRBD2 (5 bases). The CDR3 totals 14 residues. Trimming stripped 4 bases from V and 0 bases from J, with 10 bases between. Per germline, CDR1 SGHRS and CDR2 YFSETQ. CDR3 sequence reads: CASSPWEYQETQYF. DNA of the CDR3: TGCGCCAGCAGCCCATGGGAGTACCAAGAGACCCAGTACTTC.

The chain links TRBV5-1 to TRBJ2-2; D is ambiguous. Trimming removed 0 bases from V and 5 bases from J, with 5 bases in between. The CDR3 is 13 residues long. Germline CDR1 reads SGHRS; CDR2 reads YFSETQ. Written as DNA, the CDR3 is TGCGCCAGCAGCTTGGCCGGGACCGGGGAGCTGTTTTTT. Amino acids: CASSLAGTGELFF.

The chain uses TRBV10-3 and TRBJ2-7; D gene uncertain. The CDR3 loop spans 13 amino acids. The V and J ends lost 5 bases and 5 bases respectively, with 13 bases between them. Germline V lookup: CDR1 ENHRY, CDR2 SYGVKD. CDR3 protein: CAISKLPTHEQYF. The CDR3, as DNA: TGTGCCATCAGTAAACTCCCCACCCACGAGCAGTACTTC.

This chain links TRBV6-7 with TRBJ1-2; D perhaps matches TRBD1 (6 bases). TRBV6-7 is marked as an open reading frame, function uncertain. The germline V and J ends were trimmed by 2 bases and 8 bases, with 18 bases remaining between them. The CDR3 has 15 residues. The CDR3 protein is CASSYQMPGHIGYTF. Here the CDR3 DNA reads TGTGCCAGCAGTTACCAAATGCCGGGACATATAGGCTACACCTTC.

This chain joins TRBV25-1 and TRBJ1-1; 8 bases map to TRBD1. Losses at the gene ends were 4 bases for V and 3 bases for J; bases not matched to a gene: 7. This CDR3 has 15 amino acids. The germline V gene encodes CDR1 MGHDK and CDR2 SYGVNS. CDR3 in amino acids: CASSAYRGRDTEAFF. In nucleotides, the CDR3 is TGTGCCAGCAGTGCTTACAGGGGGAGGGACACTGAAGCTTTCTTT.

This chain joins TRBV7-9 and TRBJ2-3; D not certain. Germline V gives CDR1 SEHNR, CDR2 FQNEAQ (reference sequence). V lost 1 base and J lost 6, with 8 bases in between. CDR3 length: 13 amino acids. The CDR3 spells CASSLGLGDTQYF. CDR3 DNA sequence: TGTGCCAGCAGCTTAGGTCTCGGCGATACGCAGTATTTT.

The chain links TRBV7-9 to TRBJ2-1; D remains ambiguous. With 1 base removed from V and 2 bases from J, the gap between germline ends came to 12 bases. The CDR3 spans 16 residues. CDR1 and CDR2 from the germline V gene are SEHNR and FQNEAQ (reference sequence). CDR3 sequence (DNA): TGTGCCAGCAGCTTAGGTAGGCACGACCCCTACAATGAGCAGTTCTTC. It specifies CASSLGRHDPYNEQFF.

The V and J genes are TRBV20-1 and TRBJ1-3; 9 bases fit TRBD1. Germline V gene sequence: CDR1 DFQATT, CDR2 SNEGSKA (reference sequence). Trimming cost V 5 bases and J 4 bases; bases outside gene matches: 3. This CDR3 is 13 amino acids long. The CDR3 loop reads CSAWDREGNTIYF. The CDR3 coding sequence is TGCAGTGCTTGGGACAGGGAAGGAAACACCATATATTTT.

As regards this clonotype: At one end, the junction sequence differs from germline, possibly due to a read error. This chain links TRBV7-7 with TRBJ2-5, with 7 bases identical to TRBD1. This CDR3 region has 15 residues. Germline V gene lookup returns CDR1 SSHAT and CDR2 FNYEAQ (reference sequence). Written as DNA, the CDR3 is TGTGCTAGCAGCTTAGGGGACAGACCCCAAGAGACCCAGTACTTC. Translated: CASSLGDRPQETQYF.

This clonotype was counted a single time. This chain links TRBV7-3 with TRBJ1-1; 8 bases align to TRBD1. Per germline, CDR1 SGHTA and CDR2 FQGTGA. V was pared by 6 bases and J by 3 bases, with 15 bases of the junction left unmatched. The CDR3 consists of 17 residues. CDR3 amino acids: CASSTPPGGLRYTEAFF. The CDR3 region has the DNA TGTGCCAGCAGTACTCCGCCAGGGGGCCTTAGGTACACTGAAGCTTTCTTT.

This chain connects TRBV29-1 to TRBJ2-1; tentatively, D is TRBD1 (6 bases). The germline V gene has CDR1 SQVTM and CDR2 ANQGSEA. This CDR3 comprises 15 residues. Trimming stripped 4 bases from V and 6 bases from J, with 19 bases between. CDR3 nucleotide sequence: TGCAGCGTTGGACGAGAACAGGGAAAGGGCAATGAGCAGTTCTTC. It is translated as CSVGREQGKGNEQFF.

This chain links TRBV6-4 with TRBJ1-5; the D is unclear. Trimming cost V 0 bases and J 4 bases, with 10 bases left between them. The length of the CDR3 is 15 residues. Germline V gene data show CDR1 as MRHNA and CDR2 as SNTAGT. The CDR3 sequence is CASSDSIYTNQPQHF. The CDR3 DNA reads as TGTGCCAGCAGTGACTCGATATACACGAATCAGCCCCAGCATTTT.

By share of the sample, this clonotype is medium-sized (0.01 to 0.1%). The chain joins TRBV7-3 to TRBJ2-7; 7 positions agree with TRBD2. V dropped 4 bases and J dropped 4; count of bases not matched to a gene: 10. The V gene's germline CDR1 is SGHTA and CDR2 FQGTGA. The CDR3 is made up of 15 amino acids. CDR3 sequence: CASSSKRGVEYEQYF. The CDR3 DNA reads TGTGCCAGCAGCTCCAAACGGGGGGTTGAGTACGAGCAGTACTTC. Based on the CDR3 plus reference TRBV7-3 and TRBJ2-7, the full variable domain is GAGVSQTPSNKVTEKGKYVELRCDPISGHTALYWYRQSLGQGPEFLIYFQGTGAADDSGLPNDRFFAVRPEGSVSTLKIQRTERGDSAVYLCASSSKRGVEYEQYFGPGTRLTVT.

The genes are TRBV7-6 and TRBJ2-2, with D uncertain. The CDR3 is 14 residues long. The germline V gene encodes CDR1 SGHVS and CDR2 FNYEAQ. Trimming removed 5 bases from V and 1 base from J, with 8 bases in between. CDR3 sequence: CASSPGENTGELFF. Written as DNA, the CDR3 is TGTGCCAGCAGCCCCGGAGAGAACACCGGGGAGCTGTTTTTT.

The chain combines TRBV6-6 with TRBJ2-3, with D perhaps matching TRBD1 (5 bases). Trimming shortened V by 6 bases and J by 5 bases, and 21 bases separated the two germline ends. Germline CDR1 reads MNHNY; CDR2 reads SVGAGI (reference sequence). This CDR3 has 16 amino acids. The CDR3 region has the DNA TGTGCCAGCAGCCAGGCAGACAGTCGCTTGTTAGATACGCAGTATTTT. It specifies CASSQADSRLLDTQYF.

This chain uses TRBV7-3 with TRBJ2-2; D remains unclear. The CDR3 extends over 13 amino acids. The germline V and J ends were trimmed by 4 bases and 4 bases, with 7 bases remaining between them. CDR1 SGHTA and CDR2 FQGTGA come from the germline V gene. DNA of the CDR3: TGTGCCAGCAGCTCCCCCGGCACCGGGGAGCTGTTTTTT. Translating it yields CASSSPGTGELFF.

This sequence joins TRBV5-6 and TRBJ1-1, with 9 bases aligning to TRBD1. Germline CDR1 and CDR2: SGHDT and YYEEEE. The junction had 2 bases not matched to a gene; V was cut back by 4 bases and J by 1 base. CDR3 length: 14 residues. CDR3 residues: CASSGQGKNTEAFF. CDR3 in DNA: TGTGCCAGCAGCGGACAGGGGAAGAACACTGAAGCTTTCTTT.

The chain combines TRBV20-1 with TRBJ2-1; 7 bases fit TRBD2. CDR1 is DFQATT and CDR2 is SNEGSKA in the germline V gene (reference sequence). V lost 3 bases, J lost 4 bases, and 3 bases stayed unmatched. This CDR3 comprises 13 residues. CDR3 sequence: CSASGGGYNEQFF. The CDR3 nucleotides read TGCAGTGCTAGTGGGGGGGGATACAATGAGCAGTTCTTC.

This clonotype was seen once. V is TRBV5-4 and J is TRBJ2-3; 9 positions agree with TRBD2. This CDR3 is built from 17 residues. With 2 bases clipped from V and 5 bases from J, the junction kept 12 bases outside the gene matches. Germline V gives CDR1 SGHNT, CDR2 YYREEE (reference sequence). CDR3 in amino acids: CASSLHKREVLRDTQYF. The CDR3 bases are TGTGCCAGCAGCTTACATAAGCGGGAGGTCCTACGAGATACGCAGTATTTT.

This clonotype occurred once. The chain uses TRBV18 and TRBJ2-3; a possible D gene is TRBD2 (6 bases). The CDR3 extends over 15 amino acids. V was shortened by 3 bases and J by 0 bases, with 10 bases between the two germline ends. The germline gives CDR1 KGHSH, CDR2 LQKENI. The CDR3 spells CASSPRGASTDTQYF. The CDR3 DNA follows: TGTGCCAGCTCACCTCGCGGGGCGAGCACAGATACGCAGTATTTT.

The gene calls are TRBV3-1 and TRBJ2-3, with D maybe TRBD2 (5 bases). The germline CDR1 and CDR2 sequences are LGHDT and YNNKEL (reference sequence). Trimming shortened V by 4 bases and J by 4 bases, and 15 bases separated the two germline ends. CDR3 size: 15 residues. The CDR3, as DNA: TGTGCCAGCAGCCTCTTTCGAGGGAGCGCAGATACGCAGTATTTT. Its protein is CASSLFRGSADTQYF.

The count of this clonotype is one. The rearrangement joins TRBV5-1 to TRBJ2-2; the match to TRBD2 covers 14 bases. V was pared by 3 bases and J by 5 bases, with 6 bases of the junction left unmatched. Germline CDR1 reads SGHRS; CDR2 reads YFSETQ. CDR3 length: 17 amino acids. In nucleotides, the CDR3 is TGCGCCAGCAGCTCCCTGGGACTAGCGGGAGTAACCGGGGAGCTGTTTTTT. It specifies CASSSLGLAGVTGELFF.

The J gene is TRBJ2-2, the V gene TRBV29-1; D unclear. The CDR3 totals 13 residues. V gave up 5 bases and J gave up 1 base, with 8 bases separating them. Germline CDR1 SQVTM, CDR2 ANQGSEA. The CDR3, as DNA: TGCAGCGTTCACTTCAAGAACACCGGGGAGCTGTTTTTT. This gives the protein CSVHFKNTGELFF.

V gene TRBV9 combines with J gene TRBJ1-2; TRBD1 is a possible D gene (6 bases). V was clipped by 3 bases and J by 0 bases, with 9 bases between them. The CDR3 runs 14 residues. Germline V lookup: CDR1 SGDLS, CDR2 YYNGEE. CDR3 residues: CASSEGDTNYGYTF. In DNA, the CDR3 is TGTGCCAGCAGCGAGGGGGACACTAACTATGGCTACACCTTC.

The chain combines TRBV6-5 with TRBJ2-5, with TRBD2 matching over 9 bases. Trimming cost V 6 bases and J 5 bases; bases outside gene matches: 10. CDR1 is MNHEY, CDR2 SVGAGI, per germline. This CDR3 region has 15 residues. The CDR3 DNA sequence: TGTGCCAGCAGCACCGGGACTAGCTATCGGGAGACCCAGTACTTC. Encoded protein: CASSTGTSYRETQYF.

The gene calls are TRBV6-5 and TRBJ2-5; 9 nucleotides match TRBD2. The ends lost 6 bases at V and 3 bases at J; junction bases unmatched: 8. Germline lookup yields CDR1 MNHEY and CDR2 SVGAGI. The CDR3 sequence is 15 residues long. CDR3 loop: CASSYKAGGEETQYF. CDR3 in DNA: TGTGCCAGCAGCTACAAGGCGGGGGGGGAAGAGACCCAGTACTTC.

The genes are TRBV28 and TRBJ2-5; no clear D gene. The CDR3 is made up of 17 amino acids. Per germline, CDR1 MDHEN and CDR2 SYDVKM. V was cut by 3 bases and J by 2 bases, with 19 bases left in between. CDR3 nucleotides: TGTGCCAGCAGTTTTGGGGTGGGGAATCGGGCACAAGAGACCCAGTACTTC. Protein: CASSFGVGNRAQETQYF.